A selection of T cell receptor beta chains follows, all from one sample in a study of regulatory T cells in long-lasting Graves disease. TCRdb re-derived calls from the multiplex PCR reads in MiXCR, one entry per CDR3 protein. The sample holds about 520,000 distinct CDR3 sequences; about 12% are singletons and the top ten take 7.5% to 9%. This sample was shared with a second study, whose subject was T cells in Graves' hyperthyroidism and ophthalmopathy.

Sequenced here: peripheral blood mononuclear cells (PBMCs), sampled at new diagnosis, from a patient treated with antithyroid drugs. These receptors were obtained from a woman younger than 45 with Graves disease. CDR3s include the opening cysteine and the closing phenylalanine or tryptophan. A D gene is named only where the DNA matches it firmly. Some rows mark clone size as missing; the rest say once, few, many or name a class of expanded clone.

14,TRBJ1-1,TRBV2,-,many,CASTVMGMNTEAFF,TGTGCCAGCACAGTGATGGGCATGAACACTGAAGCTTTCTTT
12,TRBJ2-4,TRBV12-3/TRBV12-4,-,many,CASNTGSNIQYF,TGTGCCAGCAATACAGGGTCAAACATTCAGTACTTC
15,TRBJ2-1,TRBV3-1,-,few,CASSPMLQTGNEQFF,TGTGCCAGCAGCCCCATGCTCCAGACTGGCAATGAGCAGTTCTTC
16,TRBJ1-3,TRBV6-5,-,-,CASSYSTGSSGNTIYF,TGTGCCAGCAGTTACTCTACAGGGTCCTCTGGAAACACCATATATTTT
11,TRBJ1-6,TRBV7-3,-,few,CASSLVRPLHF,TGTGCCAGCAGCTTAGTCCGGCCCCTCCACTTT
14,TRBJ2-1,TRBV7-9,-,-,CASSLGWENNEQFF,TGTGCCAGCAGCTTAGGGTGGGAAAACAATGAGCAGTTCTTC
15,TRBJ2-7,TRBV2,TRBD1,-,CATEYPGQAAYEQYF,TGTGCCACCGAGTATCCGGGACAGGCCGCCTACGAGCAGTACTTC
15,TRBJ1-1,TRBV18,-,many,CASSPQLQMNTEAFF,TGTGCCAGCTCACCACAGCTCCAGATGAACACTGAAGCTTTCTTT
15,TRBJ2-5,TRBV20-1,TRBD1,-,CSARDARGRQETQYF,TGCAGTGCTAGAGATGCCAGGGGGAGACAAGAGACCCAGTACTTC
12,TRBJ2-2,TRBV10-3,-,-,CAIKAETGELFF,TGTGCCATCAAGGCAGAGACCGGGGAGCTGTTTTTT
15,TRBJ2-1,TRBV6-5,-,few,CASSYSRGGKNEQFF,TGTGCCAGCAGTTACTCGAGAGGCGGGAAGAATGAGCAGTTCTTC
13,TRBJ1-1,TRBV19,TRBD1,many,CASRMDRDTEAFF,TGTGCCAGTAGGATGGACAGGGATACAGAAGCTTTCTTT
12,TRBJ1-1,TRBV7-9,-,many,CASSLMGHEAFF,TGTGCCAGCAGCTTGATGGGTCATGAAGCTTTCTTT
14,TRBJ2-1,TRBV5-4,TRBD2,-,CASSLEREDKQQFF,TGTGCCAGCAGCTTGGAGCGGGAGGATAAGCAGCAGTTCTTC
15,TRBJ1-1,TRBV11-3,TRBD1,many,CASSRGQGLISEAFF,TGTGCCAGCAGCCGAGGACAGGGCCTAATCTCTGAAGCTTTCTTT
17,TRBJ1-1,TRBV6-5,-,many,CASSYSEGLGQNTEAFF,TGTGCCAGCAGTTACTCGGAGGGACTTGGGCAGAACACTGAAGCTTTCTTT
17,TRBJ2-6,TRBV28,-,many,CASNTGSVYSGANVLTF,TGTGCCAGCAATACCGGTAGCGTTTATTCCGGGGCCAACGTCCTGACTTTC
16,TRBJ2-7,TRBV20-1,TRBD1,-,CSAARTRDRETYEQYF,TGCAGTGCTGCAAGAACGAGGGACAGGGAAACCTACGAGCAGTACTTC
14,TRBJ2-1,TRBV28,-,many,CASSSPFVLHEQFF,TGTGCCAGCAGTTCCCCGTTTGTACTCCATGAGCAGTTCTTC
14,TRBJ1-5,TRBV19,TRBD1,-,CASSKGQAIMPQHF,TGTGCCAGTAGTAAGGGACAGGCTATCATGCCCCAGCATTTT
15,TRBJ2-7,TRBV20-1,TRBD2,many,CSARGTSGRLREQYF,TGCAGTGCCCGTGGGACTAGCGGGAGGCTTAGAGAGCAGTACTTC
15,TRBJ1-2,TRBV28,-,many,CASSLPRIQGYGYTF,TGTGCCAGCAGTTTACCGCGTATACAGGGATATGGCTACACCTTC
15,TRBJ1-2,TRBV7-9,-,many,CASSLLDRENYGYTF,TGTGCCAGCAGCCTACTGGACCGAGAAAACTATGGCTACACCTTC
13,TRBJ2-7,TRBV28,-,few,CASSLVAGSEQYF,TGTGCCAGCAGTTTGGTGGCAGGAAGCGAGCAGTACTTC
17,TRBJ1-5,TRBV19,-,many,CASSPWLVQGSNQPQHF,TGTGCCAGTAGTCCGTGGTTGGTTCAGGGGAGCAATCAGCCCCAGCATTTT
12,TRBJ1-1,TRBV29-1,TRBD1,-,CSVGTGEIEAFF,TGCAGCGTGGGGACAGGGGAAATTGAAGCTTTCTTT
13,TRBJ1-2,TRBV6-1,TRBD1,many,CASSRDRAYGYTF,TGTGCCAGCAGCCGGGACAGGGCTTATGGCTACACCTTC
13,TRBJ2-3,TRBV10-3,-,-,CASREASTDTQYF,TGTGCCAGCCGAGAAGCTAGCACAGATACGCAGTATTTT
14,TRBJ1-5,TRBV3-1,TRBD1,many,CASSPTGGDQPQHF,TGTGCCAGCAGCCCGACAGGGGGAGATCAGCCCCAGCATTTT
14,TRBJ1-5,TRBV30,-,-,CAWSVTGRNQPQHF,TGTGCCTGGAGTGTTACAGGTCGCAATCAGCCCCAGCATTTC
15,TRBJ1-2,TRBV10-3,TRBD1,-,CAISERTGGIYGYTF,TGTGCCATCAGCGAGAGGACAGGGGGAATCTATGGCTACACCTTC
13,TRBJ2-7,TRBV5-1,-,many,CASRETGNNLQYF,TGCGCCAGCAGAGAAACGGGAAACAACCTGCAGTACTTC
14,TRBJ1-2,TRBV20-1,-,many,CSARVSEGGYGYTF,TGCAGTGCTAGAGTATCGGAGGGTGGCTATGGCTACACCTTC
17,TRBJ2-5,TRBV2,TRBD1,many,CASTATLPGQGWETQYF,TGTGCCAGCACCGCTACCCTACCGGGACAGGGATGGGAGACCCAGTACTTC
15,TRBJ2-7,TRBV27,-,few,CASSPTDSGAYEQYF,TGTGCCAGCAGTCCGACGGACAGCGGGGCCTACGAGCAGTACTTC
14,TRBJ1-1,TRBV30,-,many,CAWRRRGSVAEAFF,TGTGCCTGGAGGAGGAGGGGTTCGGTAGCTGAAGCTTTCTTT
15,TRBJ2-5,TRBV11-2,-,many,CASSLIGRWKETQYF,TGTGCCAGCAGCTTAATTGGACGGTGGAAAGAGACCCAGTACTTC
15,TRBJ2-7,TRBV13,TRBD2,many,CASSLRGLRPYEQYF,TGTGCCAGCAGCCTAAGGGGACTACGACCCTACGAGCAGTACTTC
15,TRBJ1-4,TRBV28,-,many,CASSRGSPTNEKLFF,TGTGCCAGCAGTCGGGGGTCTCCGACTAATGAAAAACTGTTTTTT
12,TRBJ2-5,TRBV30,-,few,CAWSVFGETQYF,TGTGCCTGGAGTGTCTTTGGGGAGACCCAGTACTTC
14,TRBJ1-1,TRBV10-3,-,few,CAIKDQGRRAEAFF,TGTGCCATCAAAGACCAGGGGCGTAGGGCTGAAGCTTTCTTT
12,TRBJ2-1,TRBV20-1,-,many,CSAPVSYNEQFF,TGCAGTGCTCCCGTATCCTACAATGAGCAGTTCTTC
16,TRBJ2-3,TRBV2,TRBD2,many,CARSGGLAGRKDTQYF,TGTGCCCGCTCGGGGGGACTAGCGGGACGAAAAGATACGCAGTATTTT